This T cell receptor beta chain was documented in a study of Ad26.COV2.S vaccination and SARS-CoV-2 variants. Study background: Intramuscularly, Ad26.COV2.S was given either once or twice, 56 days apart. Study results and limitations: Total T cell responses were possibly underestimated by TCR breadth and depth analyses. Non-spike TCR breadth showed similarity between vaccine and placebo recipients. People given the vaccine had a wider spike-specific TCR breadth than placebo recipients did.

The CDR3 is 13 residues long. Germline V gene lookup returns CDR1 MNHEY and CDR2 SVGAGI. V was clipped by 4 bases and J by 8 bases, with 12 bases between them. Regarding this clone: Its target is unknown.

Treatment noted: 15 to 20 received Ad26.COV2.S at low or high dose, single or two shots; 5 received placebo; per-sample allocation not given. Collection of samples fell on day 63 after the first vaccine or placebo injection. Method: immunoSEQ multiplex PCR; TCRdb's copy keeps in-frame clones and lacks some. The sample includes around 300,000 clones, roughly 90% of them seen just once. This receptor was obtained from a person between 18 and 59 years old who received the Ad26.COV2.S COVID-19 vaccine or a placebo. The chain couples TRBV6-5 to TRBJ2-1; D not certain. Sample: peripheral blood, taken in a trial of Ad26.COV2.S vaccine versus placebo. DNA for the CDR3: TGTGCCAGCAGTTCCCTAGTCGGCGATGAGCAGTTCTTC. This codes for CASSSLVGDEQFF.